The 3 T cell receptor beta chains reported below all come from one sample, sequenced in a study of blood T cell repertoires in COVID-19. Data came from immunoSEQ multiplex PCR; TCRdb stores just in-frame clones and leaves some out. The sample has 150,000 or so clones; approximately 91% are singletons. The material sequenced was peripheral blood. These receptors all come from a man between 18 and 35 years old with acute or convalescent COVID-19.

V gene TRBV15 combines with J gene TRBJ2-3; 16 positions match TRBD2. The ends lost 1 base at V and 1 base at J; junction bases unmatched: 5. CDR1 is LNHNV and CDR2 is YYDKDF in the germline V gene (reference sequence). The CDR3 is made up of 19 amino acids. CDR3 in DNA: TGTGCCACCAGCAGAGCGGGACTAGCGGGGGGGCGGGGCACAGATACGCAGTATTTT. Its protein product is CATSRAGLAGGRGTDTQYF.

The chain combines TRBV4-1 with TRBJ1-1, with a tentative D call TRBD1 (6 bases). Germline CDR1 reads MGHRA; CDR2 reads YSYEKL. The CDR3 runs to 16 residues. The V end was cut by 0 bases, the J end by 4 bases, with 15 bases between. As DNA, the CDR3 is TGCGCCAGCAGCCAAGATCGGGCCGGGGGGCTCACTGAAGCTTTCTTT. It yields the protein CASSQDRAGGLTEAFF.

This chain connects TRBV5-1 to TRBJ1-1, with unresolved D. The V and J ends lost 2 bases and 6 bases respectively, with 11 bases between them. This CDR3 has 13 residues. Germline values: CDR1 SGHRS, CDR2 YFSETQ. The CDR3 DNA follows: TGCGCCAGCAGCTTTGACTTGCTCGCTGAAGCTTTCTTT. It yields the protein CASSFDLLAEAFF.